These 23 T cell receptor beta chains were all obtained from the same sample, sequenced in a study of blood T cell repertoires in COVID-19. TCRdb's copy holds only in-frame clones and misses some; the assay was immunoSEQ multiplex PCR. The sample lists fewer than 300,000 clones; 82% were seen once. The specimen was peripheral blood. These receptors came from a woman under 30 with acute or convalescent COVID-19.

V gene TRBV28 combines with J gene TRBJ2-5; D perhaps matches TRBD1 (6 bases). V was trimmed by 5 bases and J by 0 bases, leaving 13 bases between them. Germline-derived CDR1 and CDR2 are MDHEN and SYDVKM. The length of the CDR3 is 15 residues. The CDR3 DNA reads as TGTGCCAGCAGTCTACAGGGAATGTACCAAGAGACCCAGTACTTC. Protein product: CASSLQGMYQETQYF.

J is TRBJ1-2 and V is TRBV12-5, with TRBD1 as a possible D gene (5 bases). V was shortened by 5 bases and J by 3 bases, with 22 bases between the two germline ends. CDR3 length: 17 amino acids. Germline lookup yields CDR1 LGHNT and CDR2 FRNRAP. CDR3 loop: CASGPLSQEFNHYGYTF. The DNA of the CDR3 is TGTGCTAGTGGTCCCCTCTCACAGGAATTTAACCACTATGGCTACACCTTC. The whole variable domain, filled in from reference TRBV12-5 and TRBJ1-2, reads DARVTQTPRHKVTEMGQEVTMRCQPILGHNTVFWYRQTMMQGLELLAYFRNRAPLDDSGMPKDRFSAEMPDATLATLKIQPSEPRDSAVYFCASGPLSQEFNHYGYTFGSGTRLTVV.

The rearrangement links TRBV15 to TRBJ1-5; D not certain. Looked up from germline, CDR1 is LNHNV and CDR2 is YYDKDF (reference sequence). Between the trimmed V and J ends, which lost 5 bases and 3 bases, there was a span of 14 bases. The CDR3 runs to 15 residues. The CDR3 reads CATSALEGLNQPQHF. The CDR3 DNA is TGTGCCACCAGCGCGTTAGAGGGCCTCAATCAGCCCCAGCATTTT. Supplemented by reference TRBV15 and TRBJ1-5, the full variable domain reads DAMVIQNPRYQVTQFGKPVTLSCSQTLNHNVMYWYQQKSSQAPKLLFHYYDKDFNNEADTPDNFQSRRPNTSFCFLDIRSPGLGDTAMYLCATSALEGLNQPQHFGDGTRLSIL.

The V and J genes are TRBV18 and TRBJ1-2; D unclear. Trimming took off 2 bases at V and 3 bases at J, with 10 bases between the two ends. Germline CDR1 and CDR2: KGHSH and LQKENI. CDR3 size: 14 residues. CDR3 bases: TGTGCCAGCTCACCAGGTGCGGGCGACTATGGCTACACCTTC. Protein sequence: CASSPGAGDYGYTF.

The rearrangement links TRBV9 to TRBJ2-5, with 10 bases identical to TRBD1. CDR3 length: 13 amino acids. V gave up 6 bases and J gave up 3 bases; unmatched junction bases: 2. In germline, CDR1 is SGDLS, CDR2 YYNGEE. The CDR3 DNA sequence: TGTGCCAGCATAGGGACAGGGGAAGAGACCCAGTACTTC. The encoded protein is CASIGTGEETQYF.

This clone was seen more than once but under ten times. This sequence joins TRBV7-9 and TRBJ2-1; maybe TRBD2 (5 bases). The CDR3 spans 13 residues. Trimming removed 5 bases at V and 11 bases at J, with 16 bases between. Germline V lookup: CDR1 SEHNR, CDR2 FQNEAQ (reference sequence). CDR3: CASSPTLGYKQFF. The CDR3, as DNA: TGTGCCAGCAGCCCAACACTAGGATACAAGCAGTTCTTC.

This chain connects TRBV4-2 to TRBJ2-1; TRBD2 matches 7 bases. The CDR3 extends over 16 amino acids. J gave up 8 bases and V 0 bases, and 10 bases lay outside the gene matches. The germline V gene has CDR1 LGHNA and CDR2 YNFKEQ. CDR3 residues: CASSQDSGREYYEQFF. In DNA, the CDR3 is TGTGCCAGCAGCCAAGATTCGGGGCGGGAGTATTATGAGCAGTTCTTC.

CDR3 nucleotide sequence: TGCGCCAGCAGCTTGGAGAGTAGCGGGTTCATCTCTGGGGCCAACGTCCTGACTTTC. Amino acid sequence: CASSLESSGFISGANVLTF. The genes are TRBV5-1 and TRBJ2-6, with 7 bases fitting TRBD2. CDR1 is SGHRS and CDR2 is YFSETQ in the germline V gene. V lost 0 bases to trimming and J lost 0 bases; unmatched junction nucleotides: 9. The CDR3 covers 19 residues.

This chain uses TRBV4-2 with TRBJ1-1, with TRBD1 as a possible D gene (5 bases). Looked up from germline, CDR1 is LGHNA and CDR2 is YNFKEQ. This CDR3 contains 13 residues. The germline V and J ends were trimmed by 3 bases and 8 bases, with 13 bases remaining between them. CDR3 bases: TGTGCCAGCAGCCAGGGTCCCCAGGGCGAAGCTTTCTTT. It codes for CASSQGPQGEAFF.

This chain connects TRBV7-2 to TRBJ2-3; 13 bases map to TRBD2. Germline V gene sequence: CDR1 SGHTA, CDR2 FQGNSA. The V gene end was trimmed by 8 bases and the J gene end by 4 bases; junction bases not matched to a gene: 6. This CDR3 comprises 15 residues. The CDR3 coding sequence is TGTGCCAGCGGGACTAGCGGGAACCCCCCAGATACGCAGTATTTT. It specifies CASGTSGNPPDTQYF.

This clone was found a few times. V gene TRBV29-1 combines with J gene TRBJ1-2; 7 bases agree with TRBD1. Germline loops: CDR1 SQVTM, CDR2 ANQGSEA. Trimming removed 1 base from V and 8 bases from J; junction bases left unmatched: 13. The CDR3 loop spans 15 amino acids. This CDR3 is CSVEVRQGFSGGYTF. The CDR3 DNA follows: TGCAGCGTTGAAGTTAGACAGGGCTTCTCAGGAGGCTACACCTTC.

The chain employs TRBV5-1 and TRBJ2-1; 7 bases are shared with TRBD1. Trimming removed 4 bases from V and 0 bases from J; junction bases left unmatched: 4. There are 15 residues in the CDR3. Per the germline V gene, CDR1 is SGHRS and CDR2 is YFSETQ. CDR3 DNA sequence: TGCGCCAGCAGCGCGACAGGGAGCTCCTACAATGAGCAGTTCTTC. Translated: CASSATGSSYNEQFF.

This clone was seen once. The rearrangement joins TRBV5-1 to TRBJ1-1; D not resolved. The CDR3 is 15 residues long. Germline values: CDR1 SGHRS, CDR2 YFSETQ. Trimming removed 4 bases at V and 4 bases at J, with 17 bases between. Here the CDR3 DNA reads TGCGCCAGCAGCACGGCAGCACCCAGGATCACTGAAGCTTTCTTT. This translates into CASSTAAPRITEAFF. Based on the CDR3 plus reference TRBV5-1 and TRBJ1-1, the full variable domain is KAGVTQTPRYLIKTRGQQVTLSCSPISGHRSVSWYQQTPGQGLQFLFEYFSETQRNKGNFPGRFSGRQFSNSRSEMNVSTLELGDSALYLCASSTAAPRITEAFFGQGTRLTVV.

The genes are TRBV7-8 and TRBJ1-1; D is unresolved. V lost 5 bases and J lost 0, with 10 bases in between. This CDR3 is built from 14 residues. Germline loops: CDR1 SGHVS, CDR2 FQNEAQ. The CDR3: CASSGRLLNTEAFF. The CDR3 DNA follows: TGTGCCAGCAGCGGCCGACTCTTGAACACTGAAGCTTTCTTT.

The gene calls are TRBV5-1 and TRBJ1-2; 9 bases map to TRBD1. The V gene's germline CDR1 is SGHRS and CDR2 YFSETQ. Losses at the gene ends were 0 bases for V and 4 bases for J; bases not matched to a gene: 10. The CDR3 contains 17 residues. The chain's CDR3 is CASSLAPGTGFRYGYTF. The CDR3 DNA sequence: TGCGCCAGCAGCTTGGCCCCCGGGACAGGGTTTCGCTATGGCTACACCTTC.

This clone has only a few counts. The rearrangement uses TRBV20-1 and TRBJ2-3, with 10 bases fitting TRBD2. The V gene's germline CDR1 is DFQATT and CDR2 SNEGSKA (reference sequence). The CDR3 has 15 amino acids. V trimming: 3 bases; J trimming: 4 bases; junction bases outside the gene matches: 7. Here the CDR3 reads CSASSSGSSADTQYF. CDR3 nucleotides: TGCAGTGCTAGTTCTAGCGGGAGTAGTGCAGATACGCAGTATTTT.

The chain carries TRBV13 and TRBJ2-1; a weak D match, TRBD2 (5 bases). The ends were cut back, 5 bases at V and 6 bases at J, with 14 bases in the middle. Germline V gene data show CDR1 as PRHDT and CDR2 as FYEKMQ (reference sequence). CDR3 length equals 14 residues. The CDR3 region has the DNA TGTGCCAGCAGCCCCGCCTTTAGCGTCAATGAGCAGTTCTTC. It encodes CASSPAFSVNEQFF.

The V gene is TRBV21-1, the J gene TRBJ2-1; TRBD2, the table's D call, was not compared with the DNA. TRBV21-1 is recorded as a pseudogene. CDR3 length: 14 residues. As DNA, the CDR3 is TGTGCCAGCCCTAACAACGGGGGCTACAATGAGCAGTTCTTC. Its translation: CASPNNGGYNEQFF.

The CDR3 nucleotides are TGTGCCAGCACCCGCGGACAGGGGAACACCGGGGAGCTGTTTTTT. Protein: CASTRGQGNTGELFF. The V and J genes are TRBV21-1 and TRBJ2-2; whether TRBD1, the table's D call, matches the DNA was not checked. TRBV21-1 has pseudogene status. CDR3 length: 15 amino acids.

The chain recombines TRBV27 with TRBJ2-3; 11 bases line up with TRBD2. This CDR3 contains 15 residues. The V and J ends lost 4 bases and 1 base, in that order; junction bases with no gene match: 1. Germline V gene lookup returns CDR1 MNHEY and CDR2 SMNVEV (reference sequence). The CDR3 DNA follows: TGTGCCAGCAGTTCGGGACTAGCGGGCACAGATACGCAGTATTTT. Its protein is CASSSGLAGTDTQYF.

The rearrangement links TRBV5-6 to TRBJ1-1; 7 bases are a match to TRBD1. Germline assignment: CDR1 SGHDT and CDR2 YYEEEE. The CDR3 is made up of 17 amino acids. With V trimmed by 3 bases and J by 2 bases, 13 bases remained unmatched. The CDR3 DNA reads TGTGCCAGCAGCTCGGACCGACGGGGACAGTCAAACACTGAAGCTTTCTTT. This translates into CASSSDRRGQSNTEAFF.

The gene calls are TRBV13 and TRBJ2-3, with 8 positions matching TRBD2. Germline trimming cut 5 bases from V and 0 bases from J; bases unmatched to any gene: 13. Germline V gene sequence: CDR1 PRHDT, CDR2 FYEKMQ (reference sequence). This CDR3 region has 18 residues. The CDR3 sequence: CASSKPGLGLKSTDTQYF. The CDR3, as DNA: TGTGCCAGCAGCAAGCCGGGACTAGGCCTAAAGAGCACAGATACGCAGTATTTT.

The V gene is TRBV19, the J gene TRBJ2-3; a possible D gene is TRBD2 (5 bases). CDR1 is LNHDA and CDR2 is SQIVND in the germline V gene (reference sequence). With 3 bases removed from V and 2 bases from J, the gap between germline ends came to 12 bases. The CDR3 covers 15 residues. In DNA form, the CDR3 reads TGTGCCAGTAGTATCAGTGACGGGGACACAGATACGCAGTATTTT. Translation gives CASSISDGDTDTQYF.